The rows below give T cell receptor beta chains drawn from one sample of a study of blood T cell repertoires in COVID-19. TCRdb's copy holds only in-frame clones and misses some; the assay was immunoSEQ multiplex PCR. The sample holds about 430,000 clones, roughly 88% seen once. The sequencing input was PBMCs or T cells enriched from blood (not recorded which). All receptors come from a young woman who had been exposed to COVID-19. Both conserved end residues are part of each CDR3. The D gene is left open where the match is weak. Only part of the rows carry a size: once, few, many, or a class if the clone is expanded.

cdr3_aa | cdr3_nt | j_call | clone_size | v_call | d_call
CASSPHPGTGGHNEQFF | TGTGCCAGCAGCCCCCACCCCGGGACAGGCGGTCACAATGAGCAGTTCTTC | TRBJ2-1 | NA | TRBV14 | TRBD1
CASRLGTLNQPQHF | TGTGCCAGTCGTCTTGGGACACTAAATCAGCCCCAGCATTTT | TRBJ1-5 | NA | TRBV19 | NA
CASSLRRGGETQYF | TGTGCCAGCAGCTTAAGGCGGGGGGGCGAGACCCAGTACTTC | TRBJ2-5 | few | TRBV7-2 | TRBD2
CASSYDRAKGSYEQYF | TGTGCCAGCAGTTACGACAGGGCTAAAGGCTCCTACGAGCAGTACTTC | TRBJ2-7 | few | TRBV6-5 | TRBD1
CSADRPPAAFF | TGCAGTGCCGACAGGCCGCCGGCTGCTTTCTTT | TRBJ1-1 | few | TRBV20-1 | NA
CASSSGLAEDTQYF | TGTGCCAGCAGTTCGGGACTAGCAGAGGATACGCAGTATTTT | TRBJ2-3 | NA | TRBV27 | TRBD2
CASSPILSRVYEQYF | TGTGCCAGCTCACCAATCTTGAGCCGGGTCTACGAGCAGTACTTC | TRBJ2-7 | once | TRBV18 | NA
CASSSRRTSGNTDTQYF | TGTGCCAGCAGCTCCCGCCGGACTAGCGGGAACACAGATACGCAGTATTTT | TRBJ2-3 | NA | TRBV7-2 | TRBD2
CASSQQGVGANVLTF | TGTGCCAGCTCTCAACAGGGTGTGGGGGCCAACGTCCTGACTTTC | TRBJ2-6 | NA | TRBV18 | NA
CARPQARNSPLHF | TGTGCCAGGCCACAGGCGAGGAATTCACCCCTCCACTTT | TRBJ1-6 | NA | TRBV21-1 | NA
CASSQGVKGMRNTEAFF | TGCGCCAGCAGCCAAGGGGTTAAGGGGATGAGGAACACTGAAGCTTTCTTT | TRBJ1-1 | NA | TRBV4-1 | NA
CASRLTGAYEQYF | TGTGCCAGCAGGCTTACAGGGGCCTACGAGCAGTACTTC | TRBJ2-7 | NA | TRBV7-2 | TRBD1
CASSQDITGREGYTF | TGCGCCAGCAGCCAAGATATAACAGGCCGGGAGGGCTACACCTTC | TRBJ1-2 | once | TRBV4-1 | NA
CASSPPRGDSSYNEQFF | TGTGCCAGCTCACCTCCCCGGGGGGACTCCTCCTACAATGAGCAGTTCTTC | TRBJ2-1 | NA | TRBV18 | TRBD2
CASSPKLAGGREQYF | TGCGCCAGCAGCCCTAAACTAGCGGGGGGGCGCGAGCAGTACTTC | TRBJ2-7 | NA | TRBV5-1 | TRBD2
CASSESPGLGGYTF | TGTGCCAGCAGTGAATCCCCGGGTTTAGGAGGCTACACCTTC | TRBJ1-2 | NA | TRBV25-1 | NA
CASSLEVTGYSSYEQYF | TGTGCCAGCAGCTTGGAGGTCACAGGGTACAGCTCCTACGAGCAGTACTTC | TRBJ2-7 | NA | TRBV5-5 | NA
CASSSSPRSDQPQHF | TGTGCCAGCAGCTCATCCCCCAGGTCCGATCAGCCCCAGCATTTT | TRBJ1-5 | NA | TRBV28 | NA
CASSQELAATYEQYF | TGCGCCAGCAGCCAAGAGCTAGCGGCCACCTACGAGCAGTACTTC | TRBJ2-7 | NA | TRBV4-1 | TRBD2
CASSQAGTSGGRLSSTDTQYF | TGCGCCAGCAGCCAAGCCGGGACTAGCGGGGGGCGACTATCTAGCACAGATACGCAGTATTTT | TRBJ2-3 | NA | TRBV4-1 | TRBD2
CASRLLRREKDGNTIYF | TGTGCTAGCAGGCTCCTTAGGCGGGAAAAGGATGGAAACACCATATATTTT | TRBJ1-3 | NA | TRBV7-7 | NA
CASSSTSGRSAGELFF | TGTGCCAGCAGTTCGACTAGCGGGAGGTCTGCCGGGGAGCTGTTTTTT | TRBJ2-2 | NA | TRBV28 | TRBD2
CASRSSGAFTDTQYF | TGTGCCAGCAGGTCCAGCGGGGCCTTCACAGATACGCAGTATTTT | TRBJ2-3 | NA | TRBV6-5 | TRBD2
CASSFPRDTQYF | TGTGCCAGCAGCTTCCCCCGAGATACGCAGTATTTT | TRBJ2-3 | NA | TRBV5-4 | NA